One sample yielded the 2 T cell receptor beta chains listed below, sequenced in a study of tumor and adjacent non-tumor tissue in lung cancer. The library came from three nested PCR rounds adapted from ARM-PCR protocols. TCRdb reanalysed the multiplex PCR reads using MiXCR and keeps one entry per CDR3 protein. Of roughly 90,000 distinct CDR3 sequences listed, approximately 73% are singletons. No cell sorting was done before RNA was extracted from the tissue. This non-tumor lung sample came from over 3 cm beyond the tumor edge. Sequenced: distant non-tumor lung tissue. These TCRs come from a woman aged 45-60 years with non-small cell lung cancer.

This clonotype was counted once. The junction and the germline gene differ at one end; a read error may be behind it. The chain links TRBV28 to TRBJ1-4; 8 bases are shared with TRBD1. In germline, CDR1 is MDHEN, CDR2 SYDVKM. There are 15 residues in the CDR3. The CDR3 DNA reads TGTGCCGGCAGCATCCCGAGACAGGGGTTTGAAAAACTGTTTTTT. This codes for CAGSIPRQGFEKLFF.

This clonotype qualifies as medium-sized. The chain is built from TRBV6-2 or TRBV6-3 and TRBJ2-7, with TRBD1 as a possible D gene (10 bases). Germline CDR1 MNHEY, CDR2 SVGEGT. CDR3 size: 20 residues. Trimming removed 2 bases from V and 1 base from J, with 27 bases in between. Here the CDR3 reads CASSYPIGTGELAGSYEQYF. Here the CDR3 DNA reads TGTGCCAGCAGTTACCCGATCGGGACAGGGGAGCTAGCGGGATCCTACGAGCAGTACTTC.